These T cell receptor beta chains were read from a single sample in a study of blood T cell repertoires in COVID-19. Method: immunoSEQ multiplex PCR; TCRdb's copy keeps in-frame clones and lacks some. The sample carries about 95,000 clones, around 90% recorded once. The sample taken for sequencing was peripheral blood. All receptors derive from a man aged 55 to 69 with COVID-19, enrolled during active disease. Each CDR3 is given with its conserved first and last residue. D genes are given only for firm matches. Rows give clone size only sometimes, using once, few, many, or a class for an expanded clone.

D	J	V	size	DNA	CDR3
TRBD2	TRBJ2-3	TRBV7-2	NA	TGTGCCAGCAGCTTAGAGACTAGCGCAGATACGCAGTATTTT	CASSLETSADTQYF
NA	TRBJ2-7	TRBV18	NA	TGTGCCAGCTCACCTGGGCAGGGGGGCCCCTACGAGCAGTACTTC	CASSPGQGGPYEQYF
TRBD1	TRBJ2-7	TRBV6-5	NA	TGTGCCAGCAATCCCACAGGGGCCAACGCCTACGAGCAGTACTTC	CASNPTGANAYEQYF
TRBD1	TRBJ2-2	TRBV6-5	NA	TGTGCCAGCAGTCGACAGGGGAGAGGACACGGGGAGCTGTTTTTT	CASSRQGRGHGELFF
NA	TRBJ2-7	TRBV9	NA	TGTGCCAGCAGCGTATCCGCTGGGCACGAGCAGTACTTC	CASSVSAGHEQYF
NA	TRBJ2-3	TRBV7-6	NA	TGTGCCAGCAGCTGGACTATGAGGGATACGCAGTATTTT	CASSWTMRDTQYF
TRBD2	TRBJ2-7	TRBV30	NA	TGTGCCTGGACGCCTGGACTAGCGGGGGACCCCTACGAGCAGTACTTC	CAWTPGLAGDPYEQYF
NA	TRBJ2-1	TRBV11-2	NA	TGTGCCAGCAGCTTATTACTAATTGGCAGCTCCTACAATGAGCAGTTCTTC	CASSLLLIGSSYNEQFF
TRBD1	TRBJ1-2	TRBV29-1	NA	TGCAGCGTTGAGGGGGGACAGGACCCTCGGGGTGGCTACACCTTC	CSVEGGQDPRGGYTF
TRBD2	TRBJ2-1	TRBV29-1	NA	TGCAGCGTTCTAGCGGCCACCTACAATGAGCAGTTCTTC	CSVLAATYNEQFF
NA	TRBJ2-1	TRBV5-1	once	TGCGCCAGCAGCTTGGGGACAACCGACAATGAGCAGTTCTTC	CASSLGTTDNEQFF
NA	TRBJ1-6	TRBV19	NA	TGTGCCAGTAGTAGGGCCTCGCGCGGGGTAGAGGTATCACCCCTCCACTTT	CASSRASRGVEVSPLHF
NA	TRBJ2-7	TRBV6-5	NA	TGTGCCAGCACCCTAGACAGGAACTACGAGCAGTACTTC	CASTLDRNYEQYF
TRBD2	TRBJ2-1	TRBV30	NA	TGTGCCTGGAGTCGTAGCGGGGGGGGTCGGGAGCAGTTCTTC	CAWSRSGGGREQFF
NA	TRBJ1-1	TRBV7-3	NA	TGTGCCAGCAGCCCCGGACAGCTGAACACTGAAGCTTTCTTT	CASSPGQLNTEAFF
TRBD2	TRBJ2-5	TRBV2	NA	TGTGCCAGCAGTGAAGTCGGACTAGCCTACGGGGAGACCCAGTACTTC	CASSEVGLAYGETQYF
NA	TRBJ1-4	TRBV3-1/TRBV3-2	NA	TGTGCCAGCGGAATACGGGGGTCTAATGAAAAACTGTTTTTT	CASGIRGSNEKLFF
TRBD2	TRBJ2-7	TRBV7-9	NA	TGTGCCAGCAGCCCCGGGACTAACGGGTTCGAGCAGTACTTC	CASSPGTNGFEQYF
NA	TRBJ2-1	TRBV19	NA	TGTGCCAGTACCATGCTAAATCACGGGAGGGGGCAAGGCTACAATGAGCAGTTCTTC	CASTMLNHGRGQGYNEQFF
TRBD2	TRBJ2-5	TRBV5-4	NA	TGTGCCAGCAGCTTGGGGCTAGCGGGACCGGCTCAGGAGACCCAGTACTTC	CASSLGLAGPAQETQYF
NA	TRBJ1-3	TRBV7-9	NA	TGTGCCAGCAGCTTAGCGGGCCTTGTCTCTGGAAACACCATATATTTT	CASSLAGLVSGNTIYF
TRBD1	TRBJ2-7	TRBV5-1	NA	TGCGCCAGCAGCTCCTATTGGACAGGGGGGGGCTACGAGCAGTACTTC	CASSSYWTGGGYEQYF
TRBD1	TRBJ2-1	TRBV6-1	NA	TGTGCCAGCAGTAGCCGGACAGGGAGGAATGAGCAGTTCTTC	CASSSRTGRNEQFF
NA	TRBJ2-7	TRBV10-3	NA	TGTGCCATCAGTGAGTCGGAGGGGGCCTCCTACGAGCAGTACTTC	CAISESEGASYEQYF
TRBD1	TRBJ2-7	TRBV6-5	NA	TGTGCCAGCAGTCCATGGACAGGAGTTTCCTACGAGCAGTACTTC	CASSPWTGVSYEQYF
TRBD1	TRBJ1-2	TRBV24-1	NA	TGTGCCACCAGTGATGCCGGGACAGTACATGGCTACACCTTC	CATSDAGTVHGYTF
TRBD1	TRBJ1-1	TRBV15	once	TGTGCCACCAGCAGAGTTCGGACAGGGGACCCACAGACTGAAGCTTTCTTT	CATSRVRTGDPQTEAFF
NA	TRBJ1-2	TRBV7-9	once	TGTGCCAGCAGCTTCTCTGACTATGGCTACACCTTC	CASSFSDYGYTF
TRBD1	TRBJ1-2	TRBV2	NA	TGTGCCAGCAGGAGGACAGGGGGCATCTATGGCTACACCTTC	CASRRTGGIYGYTF
TRBD1	TRBJ2-6	TRBV4-1	NA	TGCGCCAGCAGCCCAGGGACAGGGGCAGCGAGTGGGGCCAACGTCCTGACTTTC	CASSPGTGAASGANVLTF
TRBD1	TRBJ1-2	TRBV11-2	NA	TGTGCCAGCAGCTTATCGGGGACAGGGTACGGCTACACCTTC	CASSLSGTGYGYTF
NA	TRBJ1-2	TRBV19	NA	TGTGCCAGTAGTATATCCGGGAAGGACTATGGCTACACCTTC	CASSISGKDYGYTF
TRBD1	TRBJ1-1	TRBV10-3	NA	TGTGCCATCAGTCCCAGGGGGAGGAACACTGAAGCTTTCTTT	CAISPRGRNTEAFF
NA	TRBJ1-5	TRBV23-1	NA	TGCGCCAGCTGTCCTCGAGGGGGATTTAGCAATCAGCCCCAGCATTTT	CASCPRGGFSNQPQHF
NA	TRBJ2-7	TRBV28	NA	TGTGCCAGCAGTGCCACCACTGGTACCTACGAGCAGTACTTC	CASSATTGTYEQYF
TRBD1	TRBJ1-1	TRBV18	NA	TGTGCCAGCTCAGTGGACAGGGTAAACACTGAAGCTTTCTTT	CASSVDRVNTEAFF
TRBD1	TRBJ1-5	TRBV27	once	TGTGCCAGCAGTCCCCCCGGGACAGGGTTTCGCAATCAGCCCCAGCATTTT	CASSPPGTGFRNQPQHF
NA	TRBJ2-2	TRBV3-1/TRBV3-2	NA	TGTGCCAGCAGCCAGAGCGGCTACACCGGGGAGCTGTTTTTT	CASSQSGYTGELFF
TRBD2	TRBJ2-1	TRBV30	NA	TGTGCTTGGGGACTAGCGGGCGGGAATGAGCAGTTCTTC	CAWGLAGGNEQFF
NA	TRBJ2-1	TRBV18	NA	TGTGCCAGCTCACCAGAGGAGAGCTCCTACAATGAGCAGTTCTTC	CASSPEESSYNEQFF
NA	TRBJ2-5	TRBV5-5	few	TGTGCCAGCAGCACGTTCTTGGGGGCGGAGACCCAGTACTTC	CASSTFLGAETQYF
NA	TRBJ2-7	TRBV19	NA	TGTGCCAGTAGCCTAGCGATCAGCTCCTACGAGCAGTACTTC	CASSLAISSYEQYF
TRBD1	TRBJ1-1	TRBV2	NA	TGTGCCAGCAGTTCGACTGACAGGGGTGGTACTGAAGCTTTCTTT	CASSSTDRGGTEAFF